The clone carrying this TCR beta chain appeared once. Its specificity is not known. This could be a read error, since a much larger clone is one nucleotide away. Unique molecular identifiers featured in each of the TCR beta cDNA libraries. The yield from about 1 to 10 million T cells was 500,000 or so cDNA molecules in total. MiXCR, applied by TCRdb to the PCR reads, yields one record per CDR3 protein. This table has a few hundred thousand distinct CDR3 sequences, 35% to 40% appearing once. These data come from a study of post-analysis software for immune sequencing data. Background on the study: Relapsing-remitting, secondary progressive and progressive-relapsing courses of multiple sclerosis were included.

The CDR3 is made up of 13 amino acids. CDR1 is SGHTA and CDR2 is FQGNSA in the germline V gene. The study, taken as a whole, reports: Strong co-clustering by F measure was seen for same-batch samples. Significantly lower normalized Chao1 diversity was seen in multiple sclerosis patients than in controls. There were roughly 5 TRBV segments more frequent in patients than controls, and TRBV5-6, TRBV5-1 and TRBV20-1 were among them.

The receptor's source is a girl aged 5-17 years with multiple sclerosis. Sequencing used blood. V gene TRBV7-2 combines with J gene TRBJ1-2; D may be TRBD1 (5 bases). The CDR3 coding sequence is TGTGCCAACAGCTCAGGGTCTAACTATGGCTACACCTTC. Translated, it gives CANSSGSNYGYTF.